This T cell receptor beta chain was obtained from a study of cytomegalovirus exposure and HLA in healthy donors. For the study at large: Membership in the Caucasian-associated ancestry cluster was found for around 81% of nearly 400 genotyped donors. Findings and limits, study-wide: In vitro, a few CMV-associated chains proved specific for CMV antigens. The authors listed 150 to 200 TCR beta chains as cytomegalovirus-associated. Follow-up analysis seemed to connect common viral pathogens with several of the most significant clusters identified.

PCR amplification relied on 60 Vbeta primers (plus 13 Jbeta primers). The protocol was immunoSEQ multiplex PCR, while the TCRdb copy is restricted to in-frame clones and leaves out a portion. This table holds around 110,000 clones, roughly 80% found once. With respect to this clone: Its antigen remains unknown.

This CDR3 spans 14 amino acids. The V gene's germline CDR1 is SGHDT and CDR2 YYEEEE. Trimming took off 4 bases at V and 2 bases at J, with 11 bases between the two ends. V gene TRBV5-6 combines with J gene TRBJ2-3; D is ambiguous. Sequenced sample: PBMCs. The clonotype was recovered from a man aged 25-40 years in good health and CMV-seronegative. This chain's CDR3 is CASSAVMDTDTQYF. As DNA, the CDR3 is TGTGCCAGCAGCGCGGTAATGGACACAGATACGCAGTATTTT. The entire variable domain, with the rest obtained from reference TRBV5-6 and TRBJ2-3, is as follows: DAGVTQSPTHLIKTRGQQVTLRCSPKSGHDTVSWYQQALGQGPQFIFQYYEEEERQRGNFPDRFSGHQFPNYSSELNVNALLLGDSALYLCASSAVMDTDTQYFGPGTRLTVL.